The rows below give T cell receptor beta chains drawn from one sample of a study of tumor and adjacent non-tumor tissue in lung cancer. In TCRdb, the multiplex PCR reads were re-called with MiXCR into one record per CDR3 protein. This table has 75,000 to 95,000 distinct CDR3 sequences, roughly 66% appearing once. The specimen was lung tumor tissue. The source of these receptors is a man in his sixties with non-small cell lung cancer. CDR3s include the opening cysteine and the closing phenylalanine or tryptophan. The D gene is left open where the match is weak. The size entry is marked missing in some rows and otherwise reads once, few, many or a size class.

length: 14
size: once
D: .
J: TRBJ2-5
V: TRBV6-2/TRBV6-3
DNA: TGTGCCAGCAGTATACAGGGTGGTCAAGAGACCCAGTACTTC
CDR3: CASSIQGGQETQYF

length: 14
size: .
D: .
J: TRBJ2-7
V: TRBV6-6
DNA: TGTGCCAGCAGGATTCCACAGGGAGTCCACAAGCAGTACTTC
CDR3: CASRIPQGVHKQYF

length: 13
size: .
D: .
J: TRBJ2-1
V: TRBV29-1
DNA: TGCAGCGTCGCAGGAGAGGGGTACAATAAGCAGTTCTTC
CDR3: CSVAGEGYNKQFF

length: 14
size: .
D: .
J: TRBJ1-1
V: TRBV7-8
DNA: TGTACCAGCAGCTTAGAAGGTGGGCGAACTGAAGCTTTCTTT
CDR3: CTSSLEGGRTEAFF

length: 14
size: once
D: TRBD2
J: TRBJ2-3
V: TRBV5-6
DNA: TGTGCTAACAGCTTGGGAGGGTTGCGAGATACGCAGTATTTT
CDR3: CANSLGGLRDTQYF

length: 14
size: few
D: TRBD2
J: TRBJ2-3
V: TRBV20-1
DNA: TGCAGTGCCAATAGCGGGAGCGCCACAGATACGCAGTATTTT
CDR3: CSANSGSATDTQYF

length: 15
size: .
D: TRBD2
J: TRBJ2-7
V: TRBV10-2
DNA: TGCGCCACAACCGGGACTAGCGGGACAGCCTACGAGCAGTACTTC
CDR3: CATTGTSGTAYEQYF

length: 16
size: .
D: .
J: TRBJ2-2
V: TRBV7-3
DNA: TGTGCCAGCAGCAGGACAGTCCAAGCGAACACCTGGGAGCTGTTTTTT
CDR3: CASSRTVQANTWELFF

length: 16
size: .
D: TRBD1
J: TRBJ2-3
V: TRBV24-1
DNA: TGTGCCACCAGTGATCCCGAGGGGGCTAGCACAGATACGCAGTATTTT
CDR3: CATSDPEGASTDTQYF

length: 14
size: .
D: .
J: TRBJ1-2
V: TRBV10-2
DNA: TGCACCAGCAGTCAGTCGAATCGTAGCTATGGCTACACCTTC
CDR3: CTSSQSNRSYGYTF

length: 17
size: .
D: TRBD2
J: TRBJ2-7
V: TRBV15
DNA: TGTGCCACCAGCAGAGATGGGGTTGCGGGAGGGTTCTCCGAGCAGTACTTC
CDR3: CATSRDGVAGGFSEQYF

length: 17
size: .
D: TRBD1
J: TRBJ1-6
V: TRBV4-2
DNA: TGTGCAAGCAGCCCGATGGACAGGGGGCTTAATAATTCACCCCTCCACTTT
CDR3: CASSPMDRGLNNSPLHF

length: 16
size: .
D: TRBD2
J: TRBJ2-1
V: TRBV7-9
DNA: TGTGCCAGCAGCTCTTTACAAGCGGGGGCCTACAATGAGCAGTTCTTC
CDR3: CASSSLQAGAYNEQFF

length: 18
size: .
D: .
J: TRBJ2-6
V: TRBV4-3
DNA: TGCGCCAGCAGCCAAGATCGGCTCACGAGCTCTCGGGCCAACGTCCTGACCTTC
CDR3: CASSQDRLTSSRANVLTF

length: 15
size: .
D: TRBD2
J: TRBJ2-2
V: TRBV6-2/TRBV6-3
DNA: TGCGCCAGCAGTTACAGGACTAGCCGTACCGGGGAGCTGTTTTTT
CDR3: CASSYRTSRTGELFF

length: 12
size: .
D: .
J: TRBJ2-5
V: TRBV5-1
DNA: TGCGCCAGCAACTCAAGCCAAGAGACCCAGTACTTC
CDR3: CASNSSQETQYF

length: 18
size: .
D: TRBD2
J: TRBJ2-1
V: TRBV5-5
DNA: TGTGCCAGCAGCGTGGCCCATACTAGCGGGGGATTGTGGAATGAGCAGTTCTTC
CDR3: CASSVAHTSGGLWNEQFF

length: 15
size: once
D: TRBD1
J: TRBJ2-7
V: TRBV5-5
DNA: TGTGCCAGCAGCTTGTCAATTACAGGGGGCTACGAGCAGTACTTC
CDR3: CASSLSITGGYEQYF

length: 17
size: .
D: .
J: TRBJ1-1
V: TRBV6-5
DNA: TGTGCCGGCAGCCGAACCTTTGGGGGGGCTTTGGGCACTGAAGCTTTCTTC
CDR3: CAGSRTFGGALGTEAFF

length: 15
size: .
D: .
J: TRBJ2-5
V: TRBV20-1
DNA: TGTAGTGCTAGAGCATTAGGGCAGGGGCAAGAGACCCAGTACTTC
CDR3: CSARALGQGQETQYF

length: 16
size: many
D: TRBD1
J: TRBJ1-1
V: TRBV7-9
DNA: TGTGCCAGCAGCCGAACTACAGGGGGCCCGAGCACTGAAGCTTTCTTT
CDR3: CASSRTTGGPSTEAFF

length: 14
size: .
D: .
J: TRBJ2-1
V: TRBV6-5
DNA: TGTACCAACAGGGTCTTATACTCCTACAATGAGCAGTTCTTC
CDR3: CTNRVLYSYNEQFF

length: 11
size: .
D: .
J: TRBJ2-5
V: TRBV11-2
DNA: TGTACCAGCAGTTTCCTAGAGACCCAGTACTTC
CDR3: CTSSFLETQYF

length: 17
size: few
D: TRBD1
J: TRBJ1-5
V: TRBV5-1
DNA: TGCGCCAGCAGCTTGGCCCCAGCCGGGACAGGTGATCAGCCCCAGCATTTT
CDR3: CASSLAPAGTGDQPQHF

length: 16
size: .
D: TRBD2
J: TRBJ2-3
V: TRBV11-2
DNA: TGTGCTAGTAGCCGTAGCGGGAGGGCCTTTGAAGATACGCACTATTTT
CDR3: CASSRSGRAFEDTHYF

length: 14
size: .
D: .
J: TRBJ2-7
V: TRBV20-1
DNA: TGCAGTGCTAGAGAAGCACAGGGTCTCGGAGAGCATGACTTC
CDR3: CSAREAQGLGEHDF

length: 17
size: .
D: .
J: TRBJ1-5
V: TRBV6-6
DNA: TGTGCCGGCAGGCTCCGGGTCACGGTGTTTGGCAATCAGCCCCAGCATTTT
CDR3: CAGRLRVTVFGNQPQHF

length: 17
size: .
D: .
J: TRBJ2-1
V: TRBV11-3
DNA: TGTGCCAGTAGCCCAACTAACCGATGGAGGGCCTTTGATGAGCAGTTCTTC
CDR3: CASSPTNRWRAFDEQFF

length: 13
size: few
D: .
J: TRBJ1-5
V: TRBV2
DNA: TGTGCTTCCAGCGGGGGAGGCAATCAGCCCCAGCATTTT
CDR3: CASSGGGNQPQHF

length: 15
size: .
D: .
J: TRBJ2-5
V: TRBV5-5
DNA: TGTGCCAGCAGTTATGACAGGTTCGAGGAAGAGACCCAGTACTTC
CDR3: CASSYDRFEEETQYF

length: 16
size: many
D: TRBD1
J: TRBJ2-6
V: TRBV6-6
DNA: TGTGCCAGCAGTTACGTGACAGGGGCTGGGGCCAACGTCCTGACTTTC
CDR3: CASSYVTGAGANVLTF

length: 16
size: many
D: .
J: TRBJ1-1
V: TRBV6-1
DNA: TGTGCCAGCAGTGAAGCGGGGTCGGGGGCGGACACTGAAGCTTTCTTT
CDR3: CASSEAGSGADTEAFF

length: 14
size: .
D: .
J: TRBJ2-1
V: TRBV6-1
DNA: TGTGCCAGCAGTGACCTAGTGGACTTCGATGAGCAGTTCTTC
CDR3: CASSDLVDFDEQFF

length: 14
size: .
D: .
J: TRBJ1-3
V: TRBV19
DNA: TGTGCCAGTGTTAAGGGGAAATCTGGAAACACCATATATTTT
CDR3: CASVKGKSGNTIYF

length: 15
size: .
D: .
J: TRBJ1-2
V: TRBV12-3/TRBV12-4
DNA: TGTGCCAGCAGTCTAGACGGGGGAGGCGCCTATGGCTACGCCTTC
CDR3: CASSLDGGGAYGYAF

length: 16
size: .
D: .
J: TRBJ2-1
V: TRBV20-1
DNA: TGCAGTGCTAGTGGAGGAGGTAGCGTGAGGCAAAATGAGCACTTCTTC
CDR3: CSASGGGSVRQNEHFF

length: 14
size: .
D: .
J: TRBJ2-3
V: TRBV12-3/TRBV12-4
DNA: TGTGCCAGCAATTTAGTGGAGGGGCCAGATACGAAGTATTTT
CDR3: CASNLVEGPDTKYF

length: 15
size: many
D: .
J: TRBJ2-3
V: TRBV20-1
DNA: TGCAGTGCTAGCAGCGTCTTGAAGAACACAGATACGCAGTATTTT
CDR3: CSASSVLKNTDTQYF

length: 15
size: .
D: .
J: TRBJ2-2
V: TRBV11-3
DNA: TGTGCCGGCAGCTTAGGGCCAGCGGACTCCGGGGAGCTGTTTTTT
CDR3: CAGSLGPADSGELFF

length: 15
size: .
D: .
J: TRBJ2-2
V: TRBV6-5
DNA: TGTTCTAGCAGTTCTTTAGTTTGGAACACCGGGGAGCTGTTTTTT
CDR3: CSSSSLVWNTGELFF

length: 16
size: .
D: TRBD2
J: TRBJ2-1
V: TRBV11-2
DNA: TGTGGCAGCAGCTCGATTAGCGGGGGGAATTACAATGAGCAGTTCTTC
CDR3: CGSSSISGGNYNEQFF

length: 17
size: .
D: .
J: TRBJ2-3
V: TRBV29-1
DNA: TGCAGCGTTCTTGGGAGGACAAGGGGTTTCGGAACAGATACACAGTATTTT
CDR3: CSVLGRTRGFGTDTQYF

length: 16
size: .
D: .
J: TRBJ2-2
V: TRBV4-1
DNA: TGCGCCAGAAGCCAAGGGCAAGGACTCGCCGCCGGGGAACTGTTTTTT
CDR3: CARSQGQGLAAGELFF

length: 13
size: .
D: TRBD1
J: TRBJ2-5
V: TRBV12-3/TRBV12-4
DNA: TGTGCCAGCATCGGACAGGGCGGGGAGACCCAGTACTTC
CDR3: CASIGQGGETQYF

length: 16
size: .
D: .
J: TRBJ1-6
V: TRBV4-3
DNA: TGCGCCAACAGCCAAGCGACGGCCACCTATAATTCACCCTTCCACTTT
CDR3: CANSQATATYNSPFHF

length: 16
size: many
D: TRBD1
J: TRBJ1-1
V: TRBV6-6
DNA: TGTGCCAGCAGTTACTCGGCGGGACAGGGGGGGACTGAAGCTTTCTTT
CDR3: CASSYSAGQGGTEAFF

length: 17
size: .
D: .
J: TRBJ1-1
V: TRBV5-5
DNA: TGTGCCAGCAGCTTGTGGTCTCGTCCAGGACTGAACACTGAAGCTTTATTT
CDR3: CASSLWSRPGLNTEALF

length: 14
size: .
D: .
J: TRBJ2-1
V: TRBV7-9
DNA: TGTGCCAGCAGCTTATCTAGCAGGAGACATGAGCAGTTCTTC
CDR3: CASSLSSRRHEQFF

length: 15
size: .
D: .
J: TRBJ2-4
V: TRBV12-3/TRBV12-4
DNA: TGTGACAGCAGTTCCCGAGGGATTCTGGGAAACATTCAGCACTTC
CDR3: CDSSSRGILGNIQHF

length: 16
size: .
D: TRBD2
J: TRBJ2-1
V: TRBV5-4
DNA: TGCGTCAGCAGCCCGGGGTACTCTAGCGGGAAGAATGAGCAGTTCTTC
CDR3: CVSSPGYSSGKNEQFF

length: 14
size: .
D: TRBD2
J: TRBJ2-5
V: TRBV20-1
DNA: TGCAGTGTTAAACGCGGGGGGCCCCAAGAGACCCAGTACTTC
CDR3: CSVKRGGPQETQYF

length: 18
size: .
D: TRBD1
J: TRBJ2-7
V: TRBV7-9
DNA: TGTGCCAGCAGTCAAGGCGGCACGGACAGGCTACCATTTTACGGGCAGTATTTC
CDR3: CASSQGGTDRLPFYGQYF

length: 16
size: many
D: .
J: TRBJ2-7
V: TRBV20-1
DNA: TGCAGTGCTAGAGATGGGGGGACCCATCCTACGGGAGAGCAGTACTTC
CDR3: CSARDGGTHPTGEQYF